A single T cell receptor (beta chain) is shown here with its context. Its specificity is unknown. These data are taken from a study of cytotoxic CD8 clonotypes in ibrutinib-treated CLL. The wider study: There were approximately ten relapsed/refractory patients and 15 treatment-naive patients, and fewer than 18 were IGHV unmutated.

Germline V gene data show CDR1 as KGHSH and CDR2 as LQKENI. Trimming stripped 3 bases from V and 5 bases from J, with 19 bases between. The CDR3 contains 17 residues. Assay: immunoSEQ multiplex PCR; the TCRdb copy retains only in-frame clones and omits some. The sample contains some 350,000 clones, roughly 67% of which appear only once. Study-level results: Public clonotypes were seen rarely and were contracted or stable on treatment. Sustained-remission and progressing patients' sampling times differed. Baseline-level clonality went beyond age-matched healthy donors and moved in step with circulating CD8+ T-cell counts.

Sequenced here: PBMCs, sampled after 36 months of ibrutinib treatment. This clonotype was sampled from a human donor with chronic lymphocytic leukemia. The chain uses TRBV18 and TRBJ2-2; D is unresolved. The CDR3 nucleotides are TGTGCCAGCTCACCGGACCCCAGGAAAATAGGTACCGGGGAGCTGTTTTTT. This codes for CASSPDPRKIGTGELFF.